This record concerns one T cell receptor (beta chain) sequence. Its specificity is unknown. The sample belongs to a study of T cells after posttransplantation cyclophosphamide. Study observations and caveats: Blood and skin or GI T cell repertoires showed limited TRB overlap.

The repertoire was sequenced with immunoSEQ multiplex PCR; TCRdb's copy has only in-frame clones and lacks some. Found here are 8,000 to 9,500 clones, almost 90% of them singletons; the top ten hold about 1.2%. V dropped 4 bases and J dropped 5; count of bases not matched to a gene: 8. Germline-derived CDR1 and CDR2 are SNHLY and FYNNEI. This CDR3 contains 16 residues. Treatment was busulfan-fludarabine conditioning, a marrow graft, and cyclophosphamide on days +3 and +4. The J gene is TRBJ2-5, the V gene TRBV2; 12 nucleotides agree with TRBD2. Specimen: CD4+ T cells sorted from blood, collected 1,300 to 1,500 days after allogeneic stem cell transplant with posttransplant cyclophosphamide. The clonotype was recovered from a female patient aged 50-59 years who received an allogeneic stem cell transplant from a related donor, was CMV-positive, and had no GVHD. Some T cells may be transferred from the graft donor. CDR3 region: CASSVSSGRAVETQYF. CDR3 nucleotides: TGTGCCAGCAGTGTATCTAGCGGGAGGGCCGTGGAGACCCAGTACTTC.